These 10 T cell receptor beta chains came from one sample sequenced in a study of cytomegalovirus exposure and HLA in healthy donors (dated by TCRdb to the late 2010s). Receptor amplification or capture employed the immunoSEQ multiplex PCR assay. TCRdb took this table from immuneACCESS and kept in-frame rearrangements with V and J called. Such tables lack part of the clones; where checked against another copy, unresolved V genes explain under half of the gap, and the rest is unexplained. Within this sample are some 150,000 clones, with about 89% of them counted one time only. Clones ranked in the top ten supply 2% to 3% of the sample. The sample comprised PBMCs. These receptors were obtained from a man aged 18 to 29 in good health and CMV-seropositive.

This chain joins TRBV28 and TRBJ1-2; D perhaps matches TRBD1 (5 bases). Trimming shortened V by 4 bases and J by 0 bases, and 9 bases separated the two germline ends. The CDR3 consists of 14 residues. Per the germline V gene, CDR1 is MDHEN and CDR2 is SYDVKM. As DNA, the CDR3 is TGTGCCAGCAGTTCAGGGATCTCTAACTATGGCTACACCTTC. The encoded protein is CASSSGISNYGYTF.

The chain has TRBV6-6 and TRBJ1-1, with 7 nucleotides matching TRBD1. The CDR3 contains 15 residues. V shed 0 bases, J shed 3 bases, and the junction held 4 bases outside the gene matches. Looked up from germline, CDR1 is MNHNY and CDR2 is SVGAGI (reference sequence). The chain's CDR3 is CASSYSNRGHTEAFF. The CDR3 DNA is TGTGCCAGCAGTTACTCCAACAGGGGACACACTGAAGCTTTCTTT.

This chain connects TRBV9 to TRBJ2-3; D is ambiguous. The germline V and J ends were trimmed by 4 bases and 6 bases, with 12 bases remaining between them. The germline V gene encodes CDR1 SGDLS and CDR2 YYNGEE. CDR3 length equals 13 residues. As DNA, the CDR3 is TGTGCCAGCAGCCCGCCGTTGACTGATACGCAGTATTTT. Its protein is CASSPPLTDTQYF.

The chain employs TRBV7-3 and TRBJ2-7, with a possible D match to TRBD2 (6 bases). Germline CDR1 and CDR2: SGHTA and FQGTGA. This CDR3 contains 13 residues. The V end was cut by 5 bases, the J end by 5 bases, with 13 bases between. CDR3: CASSKTRSDEQYF. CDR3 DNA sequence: TGTGCCAGCAGCAAGACTAGGTCGGACGAGCAGTACTTC.

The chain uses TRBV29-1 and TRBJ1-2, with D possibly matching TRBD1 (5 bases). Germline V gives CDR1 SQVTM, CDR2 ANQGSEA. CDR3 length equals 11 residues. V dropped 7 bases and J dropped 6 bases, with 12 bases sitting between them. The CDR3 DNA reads TGCAGCGGGGGAGGAGGGGATGGCTACACCTTC. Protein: CSGGGGDGYTF.

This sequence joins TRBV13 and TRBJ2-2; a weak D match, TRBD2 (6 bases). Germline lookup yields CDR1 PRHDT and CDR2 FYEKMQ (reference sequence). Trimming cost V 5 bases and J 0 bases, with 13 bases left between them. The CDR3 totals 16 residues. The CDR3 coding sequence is TGTGCCAGCAGCCTCGGGACTTTAACGAACACCGGGGAGCTGTTTTTT. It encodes CASSLGTLTNTGELFF. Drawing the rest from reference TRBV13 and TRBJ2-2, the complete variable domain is AAGVIQSPRHLIKEKRETATLKCYPIPRHDTVYWYQQGPGQDPQFLISFYEKMQSDKGSIPDRFSAQQFSDYHSELNMSSLELGDSALYFCASSLGTLTNTGELFFGEGSRLTVL.

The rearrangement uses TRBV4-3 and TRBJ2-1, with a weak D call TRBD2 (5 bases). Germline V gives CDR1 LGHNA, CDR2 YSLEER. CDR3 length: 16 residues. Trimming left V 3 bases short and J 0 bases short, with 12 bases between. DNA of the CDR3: TGCGCCAGCAGCCAGGAGGACGTTAGCTCCTACAATGAGCAGTTCTTC. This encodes CASSQEDVSSYNEQFF.

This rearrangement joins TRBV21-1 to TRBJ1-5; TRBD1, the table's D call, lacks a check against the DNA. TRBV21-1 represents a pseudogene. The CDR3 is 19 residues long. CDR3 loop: CASSFPVLPTGDTGQPQHF. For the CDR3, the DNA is TGTGCCAGCAGTTTTCCTGTTCTCCCGACAGGGGATACGGGTCAGCCCCAGCATTTT.

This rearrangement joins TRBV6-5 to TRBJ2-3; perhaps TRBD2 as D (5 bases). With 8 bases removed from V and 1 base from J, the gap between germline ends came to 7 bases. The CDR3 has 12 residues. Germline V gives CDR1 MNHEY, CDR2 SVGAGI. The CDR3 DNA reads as TGTGCCAGCGGAGCGGGCACAGATACGCAGTATTTT. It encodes CASGAGTDTQYF.

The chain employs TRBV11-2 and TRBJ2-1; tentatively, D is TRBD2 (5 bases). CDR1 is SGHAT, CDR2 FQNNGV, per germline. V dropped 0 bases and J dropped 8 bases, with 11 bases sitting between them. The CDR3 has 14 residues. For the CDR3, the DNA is TGTGCCAGCAGCTTAGACGACTATTTGGATGAGCAGTTCTTC. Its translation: CASSLDDYLDEQFF.